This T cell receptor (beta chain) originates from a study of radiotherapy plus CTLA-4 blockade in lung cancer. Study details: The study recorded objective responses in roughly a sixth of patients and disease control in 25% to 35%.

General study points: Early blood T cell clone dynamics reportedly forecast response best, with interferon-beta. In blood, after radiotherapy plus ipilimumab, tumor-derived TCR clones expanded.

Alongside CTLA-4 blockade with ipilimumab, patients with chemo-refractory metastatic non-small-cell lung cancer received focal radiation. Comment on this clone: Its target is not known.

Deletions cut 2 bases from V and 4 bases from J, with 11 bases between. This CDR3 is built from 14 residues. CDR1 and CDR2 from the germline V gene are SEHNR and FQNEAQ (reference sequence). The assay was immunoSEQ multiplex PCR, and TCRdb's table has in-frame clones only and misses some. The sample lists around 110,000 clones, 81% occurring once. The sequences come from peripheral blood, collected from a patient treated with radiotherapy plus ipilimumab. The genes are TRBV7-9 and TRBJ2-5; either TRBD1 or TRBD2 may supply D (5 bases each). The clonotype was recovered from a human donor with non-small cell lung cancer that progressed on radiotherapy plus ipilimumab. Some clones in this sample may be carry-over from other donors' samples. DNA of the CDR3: TGTGCCAGCAGCTTAACGGGGCCTGCAGAGACCCAGTACTTC. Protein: CASSLTGPAETQYF.